This note documents a single TCR beta chain sequence. The table came from immunoSEQ multiplex PCR; TCRdb's copy has only in-frame clones and leaves some out. The sample carries approximately 190,000 clones, 82% recorded once. The sample is drawn from a study of blood T cell repertoires in COVID-19. Study background: T cells, B-cell-depleted T cells, or PBMCs supplied cDNA or gDNA.

Germline trimming cut 2 bases from V and 8 bases from J; bases unmatched to any gene: 7. There are 15 residues in the CDR3. Germline V gene data show CDR1 as ENHRY and CDR2 as SYGVKD. Sequencing was carried out using peripheral blood. The TCR comes from a woman in her sixties with COVID-19, enrolled during active disease. The chain employs TRBV10-3 and TRBJ2-1, with 9 bases aligning to TRBD1. In nucleotides, the CDR3 is TGTGCCATCAGTGAGCCGGGACAGGGAAGGGATGAGCAGTTCTTC. It specifies CAISEPGQGRDEQFF.